This is a list of T cell receptor beta chains from one sample in a study of siplizumab effects on memory and regulatory T cells. The repertoire was sequenced with immunoSEQ multiplex PCR; TCRdb's copy has only in-frame clones and lacks some. The sample lists roughly 110,000 clones; 90% to 95% were seen once. Sequencing was performed on non-Treg CD4+ T cells sorted from blood. The receptors here all came from a human donor in good health. Each CDR3 is given without its conserved first and last residue. Fields, in order: V gene, clone size, J gene, CDR3 protein. The size of a clone is reported for some rows only, either as once, few or many, or as a class for expanded clones.

v_gene: TRBV25-1
abundance: few
j_gene: TRBJ1-1
CDR3aa: ASSDVSWAF

v_gene: TRBV19
abundance: .
j_gene: TRBJ1-5
CDR3aa: ASSWADFPDSNQPQH

v_gene: TRBV7-2
abundance: .
j_gene: TRBJ2-1
CDR3aa: ASSLGASGGVPLNEQF

v_gene: TRBV18
abundance: .
j_gene: TRBJ1-2
CDR3aa: ASSPDRNYGYT

v_gene: TRBV9
abundance: .
j_gene: TRBJ2-3
CDR3aa: ASSVEAGLAGGPTDTQY

v_gene: TRBV7-2
abundance: .
j_gene: TRBJ2-5
CDR3aa: ASSLWISGVQETQY

v_gene: TRBV7-8
abundance: .
j_gene: TRBJ1-6
CDR3aa: ASSLLGDLIYNSPLH

v_gene: TRBV7-2
abundance: .
j_gene: TRBJ2-3
CDR3aa: ASSLGLAGVADTQY

v_gene: TRBV7-9
abundance: .
j_gene: TRBJ2-1
CDR3aa: ASSPGQGNYNEQF

v_gene: TRBV5-1
abundance: .
j_gene: TRBJ2-7
CDR3aa: ASSLTAGASSYEQY

v_gene: TRBV6-1
abundance: .
j_gene: TRBJ2-1
CDR3aa: ASISSGGNEQF

v_gene: TRBV7-9
abundance: .
j_gene: TRBJ2-3
CDR3aa: ASSPKPGLHTDTQY

v_gene: TRBV5-6
abundance: .
j_gene: TRBJ1-2
CDR3aa: ASSPPGRADYGYT

v_gene: TRBV19
abundance: .
j_gene: TRBJ1-1
CDR3aa: ASSIEGFGAF

v_gene: TRBV11-2
abundance: .
j_gene: TRBJ2-5
CDR3aa: ASSKVWGNQETQY

v_gene: TRBV10-2
abundance: .
j_gene: TRBJ1-5
CDR3aa: ASSLQGDNQPQH

v_gene: TRBV6-5
abundance: once
j_gene: TRBJ2-7
CDR3aa: ASSRGVGGYEQY

v_gene: TRBV7-8
abundance: .
j_gene: TRBJ1-4
CDR3aa: ASSLPREGEGEKLF

v_gene: TRBV28
abundance: .
j_gene: TRBJ2-1
CDR3aa: AIRVSAGPSYNEQF

v_gene: TRBV6-6
abundance: .
j_gene: TRBJ2-7
CDR3aa: ASKTGGAKYEQY

v_gene: TRBV19
abundance: .
j_gene: TRBJ2-2
CDR3aa: ASTSTGELF

v_gene: TRBV19
abundance: .
j_gene: TRBJ2-2
CDR3aa: ASSGRGSNTGELF

v_gene: TRBV19
abundance: few
j_gene: TRBJ1-2
CDR3aa: ASSMTVISNYGYT

v_gene: TRBV27
abundance: .
j_gene: TRBJ2-7
CDR3aa: ASTEAGGPHEQY

v_gene: TRBV11-2
abundance: .
j_gene: TRBJ1-1
CDR3aa: ASTDLDSPNTEAF

v_gene: TRBV30
abundance: .
j_gene: TRBJ2-7
CDR3aa: ASNGDRGFEQY

v_gene: TRBV4-1
abundance: .
j_gene: TRBJ2-7
CDR3aa: ASSQPRTGGYEQY

v_gene: TRBV5-1
abundance: .
j_gene: TRBJ2-7
CDR3aa: ASSSGTGGAWQY

v_gene: TRBV14
abundance: few
j_gene: TRBJ1-1
CDR3aa: ASSQVTTGGAF

v_gene: TRBV10-1
abundance: .
j_gene: TRBJ1-1
CDR3aa: ASSEGTGVETEAF

v_gene: TRBV9
abundance: .
j_gene: TRBJ2-5
CDR3aa: ASSPRLAGAQETQY

v_gene: TRBV9
abundance: .
j_gene: TRBJ2-2
CDR3aa: ASSRRGVNTGELF

v_gene: TRBV19
abundance: .
j_gene: TRBJ2-3
CDR3aa: ASSISLPSVEGRADTQY

v_gene: TRBV27
abundance: .
j_gene: TRBJ2-7
CDR3aa: ASQSPGQGYEQY

v_gene: TRBV19
abundance: .
j_gene: TRBJ2-2
CDR3aa: ASSIRTGELF

v_gene: TRBV11-2
abundance: .
j_gene: TRBJ2-7
CDR3aa: ASSSPRQGSYEQY

v_gene: TRBV11-2
abundance: .
j_gene: TRBJ2-7
CDR3aa: ASSLTRLRGVVEQY

v_gene: TRBV5-1
abundance: once
j_gene: TRBJ2-5
CDR3aa: ASSELAGAPETQY

v_gene: TRBV18
abundance: .
j_gene: TRBJ1-6
CDR3aa: ASSPERRKTGEGSPLH

v_gene: TRBV6-6
abundance: .
j_gene: TRBJ1-2
CDR3aa: ASSSFTGVRDGYT

v_gene: TRBV9
abundance: .
j_gene: TRBJ1-3
CDR3aa: ASSARTNTIY

v_gene: TRBV18
abundance: .
j_gene: TRBJ2-5
CDR3aa: ASSPPVPGGLLGETQY

v_gene: TRBV19
abundance: .
j_gene: TRBJ2-3
CDR3aa: ASSIGGATDTQY

v_gene: TRBV7-2
abundance: .
j_gene: TRBJ2-5
CDR3aa: ASSFELAETQY

v_gene: TRBV20-1
abundance: .
j_gene: TRBJ1-1
CDR3aa: SAVSNTEAF

v_gene: TRBV6-4
abundance: few
j_gene: TRBJ1-2
CDR3aa: ASSDSGGYGYT

v_gene: TRBV27
abundance: .
j_gene: TRBJ1-5
CDR3aa: ASLARAPQQGWGNQPQH

v_gene: TRBV7-9
abundance: .
j_gene: TRBJ2-3
CDR3aa: ASSPLAWGTDTQY

v_gene: TRBV2
abundance: .
j_gene: TRBJ1-2
CDR3aa: ASSAVTAYGYT

v_gene: TRBV9
abundance: .
j_gene: TRBJ1-2
CDR3aa: ASSAEGLGYT

v_gene: TRBV18
abundance: .
j_gene: TRBJ1-3
CDR3aa: ASSPNSPSGNTIY

v_gene: TRBV27
abundance: few
j_gene: TRBJ1-1
CDR3aa: ASADTEAF

v_gene: TRBV7-3
abundance: .
j_gene: TRBJ1-1
CDR3aa: ASSYLTGGTEAF

v_gene: TRBV6-5
abundance: .
j_gene: TRBJ1-1
CDR3aa: ASSLTPGGGTEAF

v_gene: TRBV9
abundance: .
j_gene: TRBJ1-2
CDR3aa: ASSVGGREYGYT